These T cell receptor beta chains were read from a single sample in a study of blood T cell repertoires in COVID-19. Measured with immunoSEQ multiplex PCR; TCRdb has only the in-frame clones, and not every one. The data hold about 90,000 clones, with roughly 72% observed a single time. The sequenced sample was peripheral blood. Receptors were obtained from an older man with acute or convalescent COVID-19. CDR3s include the opening cysteine and the closing phenylalanine or tryptophan. A D gene is named only where the DNA matches it firmly. Size is stated for part of the rows, as once, few or many counts, or as a class when the clone is expanded.

TRBD2,TRBJ2-1,NA,TRBV5-1,18,CASSPRGLAGASYNEQFF,TGCGCCAGCAGCCCAAGAGGACTAGCGGGGGCCTCCTACAATGAGCAGTTCTTC
NA,TRBJ1-4,NA,TRBV7-9,14,CASTQAGPGEKLFF,TGTGCCAGCACCCAGGCCGGGCCGGGAGAAAAACTGTTTTTT
TRBD2,TRBJ2-5,NA,TRBV3-1/TRBV3-2,18,CASSPGLAGGLYQETQYF,TGTGCCAGCAGCCCGGGACTAGCGGGGGGCCTGTACCAAGAGACCCAGTACTTC
NA,TRBJ1-1,NA,TRBV2,13,CASLKRGTTEAFF,TGTGCCAGCCTTAAAAGGGGGACCACTGAAGCTTTCTTT
NA,TRBJ2-3,NA,TRBV5-1,16,CASSLGFGQNTDTQYF,TGCGCCAGCAGTCTTGGATTCGGACAGAACACAGATACGCAGTATTTT
TRBD1,TRBJ1-2,few,TRBV7-2,15,CASSFGQGVTYGYTF,TGTGCCAGCAGCTTCGGACAGGGGGTAACCTATGGCTACACCTTC
NA,TRBJ2-5,NA,TRBV5-1,15,CASSLSTGRQETQYF,TGCGCCAGCAGCTTGTCGACAGGCCGTCAAGAGACCCAGTACTTC
NA,TRBJ1-5,NA,TRBV5-8,14,CASSSTDHRGPQHF,TGTGCCAGCAGCTCGACCGACCATCGGGGGCCCCAGCATTTT
NA,TRBJ1-6,NA,TRBV2,17,CASLGRLSLSPNSPLHF,TGTGCCAGCTTAGGGAGGTTATCCCTTTCGCCTAATTCACCCCTCCACTTT
NA,TRBJ1-2,NA,TRBV5-8,15,CASSLDWTSNYGYTF,TGTGCCAGCAGCCTCGACTGGACTTCTAACTATGGCTACACCTTC
TRBD1,TRBJ1-1,NA,TRBV28,15,CASSSPGQVYTEAFF,TGTGCCAGCAGTTCACCGGGACAGGTCTACACTGAAGCTTTCTTT
TRBD1,TRBJ1-2,few,TRBV7-2,13,CASSSRGHYGYTF,TGTGCCAGCAGCTCCAGGGGGCACTATGGCTACACCTTC
TRBD1,TRBJ2-7,NA,TRBV5-1,18,CASSLAGTGTGISYEQYF,TGCGCCAGCAGCTTGGCGGGTACCGGGACAGGCATTTCCTACGAGCAGTACTTC
NA,TRBJ1-1,NA,TRBV10-1,13,CASSDVAGTEAFF,TGCGCCAGCAGTGACGTTGCGGGCACTGAAGCTTTCTTT
NA,TRBJ1-5,NA,TRBV7-6,15,CASSLGSLGSQPQHF,TGTGCCAGCAGCTTGGGATCATTGGGGAGTCAGCCCCAGCATTTT
TRBD1,TRBJ2-5,NA,TRBV20-1,14,CSASAGGIGETQYF,TGCAGTGCTAGTGCAGGGGGAATTGGAGAGACCCAGTACTTC
NA,TRBJ2-2,NA,TRBV20-1,14,CSASRAILTGELFF,TGCAGTGCTAGTCGCGCCATACTCACCGGGGAGCTGTTTTTT
TRBD1,TRBJ2-6,NA,TRBV3-1/TRBV3-2,17,CASSHGQGYSGANVLTF,TGTGCCAGCAGCCATGGACAGGGCTACTCTGGGGCCAACGTCCTGACTTTC
TRBD1,TRBJ2-2,few,TRBV18,16,CASSRSGTGSPGELFF,TGTGCCAGCTCCCGGTCCGGGACAGGGAGCCCCGGGGAGCTGTTTTTT
TRBD2,TRBJ2-1,NA,TRBV5-5,15,CASSPVAGVYNEQFF,TGTGCCAGCAGCCCGGTGGCGGGGGTTTACAATGAGCAGTTCTTC
NA,TRBJ1-2,NA,TRBV12-3/TRBV12-4,13,CASSLLLQGSNTF,TGTGCCAGCAGTTTACTCCTACAGGGTTCGAACACCTTC
TRBD1,TRBJ1-1,NA,TRBV7-8,17,CASSLRGTVNMNTEAFF,TGTGCCAGCAGCTTACGGGGGACAGTTAACATGAACACTGAAGCTTTCTTT
NA,TRBJ1-2,NA,TRBV7-9,13,CASSFPGDYGYTF,TGTGCCAGCAGCTTTCCAGGGGATTATGGCTACACCTTC
TRBD1,TRBJ2-7,many,TRBV5-1,15,CASSLAGDRGEKQYF,TGCGCCAGCAGCTTGGCCGGGGACAGGGGTGAGAAGCAGTACTTC
NA,TRBJ2-3,NA,TRBV6-5,13,CASRYPGTDTQYF,TGTGCCAGCAGATACCCCGGCACAGATACGCAGTATTTT
NA,TRBJ1-1,once,TRBV6-2/TRBV6-3,12,CASSSYPTEAFF,TGTGCCAGCAGTTCCTACCCCACTGAAGCTTTCTTT
NA,TRBJ2-5,NA,TRBV24-1,16,CATLTSLTENQETQYF,TGTGCCACCTTAACTAGCCTTACGGAGAACCAAGAGACCCAGTACTTC
TRBD1,TRBJ1-5,NA,TRBV5-8,15,CASSPQDRGIQPQHF,TGTGCCAGCAGCCCCCAGGACAGGGGGATACAGCCCCAGCATTTT
NA,TRBJ2-2,NA,TRBV6-1,15,CASSDRQGNTGELFF,TGTGCCAGCAGTGACCGGCAGGGGAACACCGGGGAGCTGTTTTTT
TRBD1,TRBJ2-2,once,TRBV19,18,CASSMDYRTGGITGELFF,TGTGCCAGTAGTATGGATTACCGGACAGGGGGAATCACCGGGGAGCTGTTTTTT
TRBD1,TRBJ1-5,NA,TRBV12-5,11,CASGSGGPQHF,TGTGCTAGTGGTTCAGGGGGGCCCCAGCATTTT
NA,TRBJ1-1,NA,TRBV5-5,14,CASSSGVLNTEAFF,TGTGCCAGCAGTTCAGGGGTGCTGAACACTGAAGCTTTCTTT
TRBD1,TRBJ2-6,NA,TRBV27,17,CATLMRTGVFGANVLTF,TGTGCCACCCTCATGAGGACAGGGGTCTTTGGGGCCAACGTCCTGACTTTC
TRBD1,TRBJ1-6,few,TRBV30,15,CAWSYIYRGNSPLHF,TGTGCCTGGAGTTATATTTACAGGGGAAATTCACCCCTCCACTTT
NA,TRBJ1-6,NA,TRBV19,12,CASSNGGADLHF,TGTGCCAGTAGTAACGGCGGGGCTGACCTCCACTTT
NA,TRBJ2-3,NA,TRBV21-1,17,CASSKARGGGFTDTQYF,TGTGCCAGCAGCAAAGCGCGTGGCGGGGGGTTCACAGATACGCAGTATTTT
NA,TRBJ2-7,NA,TRBV18,15,CASSPETGQSYEQYF,TGTGCCAGCTCACCAGAGACCGGACAGTCCTACGAGCAGTACTTC
NA,TRBJ1-1,NA,TRBV21-1,16,CASSRLPGQQNTEAFF,TGTGCCAGCAGCAGGTTACCGGGACAACAGAACACTGAAGCTTTCTTT
TRBD1,TRBJ1-5,NA,TRBV19,18,CASSLTGTARRSNQPQHF,TGTGCCAGTAGTCTCACCGGGACAGCTCGCAGAAGTAATCAGCCCCAGCATTTT
TRBD1,TRBJ2-7,NA,TRBV28,14,CASSSRTGVYEQYF,TGTGCCAGCAGTTCCCGGACAGGGGTCTACGAGCAGTACTTC
TRBD1,TRBJ2-3,NA,TRBV7-2,17,CASSLWPRQGLTDTQYF,TGTGCCAGCAGCTTATGGCCAAGACAGGGGCTAACAGATACGCAGTATTTT
NA,TRBJ1-2,NA,TRBV5-1,16,CASSLYQTTSNYGYTF,TGCGCCAGCAGCTTATACCAGACGACTTCTAACTATGGCTACACCTTC
NA,TRBJ2-7,NA,TRBV28,14,CASSFRDNSYEQYF,TGTGCCAGCAGTTTCCGGGACAACTCCTACGAGCAGTACTTC
NA,TRBJ1-1,NA,TRBV7-8,15,CASRLTSEQFTEAFF,TGTGCCAGCAGACTGACATCCGAACAGTTCACTGAAGCTTTCTTT
NA,TRBJ1-1,few,TRBV7-2,15,CASSLQGSGSTEAFF,TGTGCCAGCAGCTTACAGGGTTCGGGTAGCACTGAAGCTTTCTTT
NA,TRBJ2-1,NA,TRBV10-2,16,CASSESRVGPYNEQFF,TGCGCCAGCAGTGAGTCTCGAGTGGGGCCGTACAATGAGCAGTTCTTC
TRBD2,TRBJ2-3,NA,TRBV2,13,CASNGRGADTQYF,TGTGCCAGCAACGGGAGGGGGGCAGATACGCAGTATTTT
TRBD1,TRBJ1-2,NA,TRBV5-1,16,CASSLAAQGANYGYTF,TGCGCCAGCAGCTTGGCCGCCCAGGGGGCAAACTATGGCTACACCTTC
NA,TRBJ1-1,NA,TRBV5-1,15,CASSTRPGTFSEAFF,TGCGCCAGCAGTACCCGGCCGGGTACTTTCAGTGAAGCTTTCTTT
TRBD2,TRBJ2-5,NA,TRBV5-4,16,CASSLVLAGFQETQYF,TGTGCCAGCAGCTTGGTCCTAGCGGGTTTCCAAGAGACCCAGTACTTC
NA,TRBJ2-2,NA,TRBV5-1,16,CASSLQVQANTGELFF,TGCGCCAGCAGCTTGCAGGTCCAAGCGAACACCGGGGAGCTGTTTTTT
TRBD2,TRBJ2-1,NA,TRBV5-1,15,CASSLGGTSGNEQFF,TGCGCCAGCAGCTTGGGCGGGACTAGCGGGAATGAGCAGTTCTTC
NA,TRBJ2-3,NA,TRBV24-1,14,CATSDWGNTDTQYF,TGTGCCACCAGTGATTGGGGCAACACAGATACGCAGTATTTT